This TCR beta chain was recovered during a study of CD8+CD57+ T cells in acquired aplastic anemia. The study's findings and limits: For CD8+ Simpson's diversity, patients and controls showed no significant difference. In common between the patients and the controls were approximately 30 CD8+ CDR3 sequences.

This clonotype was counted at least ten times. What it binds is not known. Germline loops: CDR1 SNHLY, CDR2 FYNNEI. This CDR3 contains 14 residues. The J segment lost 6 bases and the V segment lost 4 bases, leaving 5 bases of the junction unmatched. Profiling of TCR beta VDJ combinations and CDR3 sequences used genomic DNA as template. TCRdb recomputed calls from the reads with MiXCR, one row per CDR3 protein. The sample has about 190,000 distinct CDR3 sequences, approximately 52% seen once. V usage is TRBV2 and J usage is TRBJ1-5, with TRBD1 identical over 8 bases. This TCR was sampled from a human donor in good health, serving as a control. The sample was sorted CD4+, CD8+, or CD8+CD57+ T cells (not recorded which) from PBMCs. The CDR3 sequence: CASSGTGGTQPQHF. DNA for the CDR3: TGTGCCAGCAGTGGCACAGGGGGGACTCAGCCCCAGCATTTT.